This T cell receptor (beta chain) was identified in a study of blood T cell repertoires in COVID-19 (TCRdb year 2020). Turning to the overall study: Collaborator samples came from the United States, Italy and Spain and covered acute and convalescent phases of COVID-19. The dataset comprised deeply sampled blood TCRbeta repertoires from subjects exposed to, actively infected with, or recovered from COVID-19. A de-identified subject ID, COVID-19 status, age in years and sex were almost always included in the sample metadata. Where available, HLA class I and class II types were taken from metadata supplied by the sample provider and were not determined by assay-based typing. Samples came from the ongoing ImmuneRACE study (first 160 participants) plus 1,254 subjects from 6 global collaborators. The repertoires were released in a freely available public database intended as a resource for research on the immune response to SARS-CoV-2. The material from the prospective study consisted of cDNA or gDNA derived from T cells, B-cell-depleted T cells, or PBMCs.

TCRbeta CDR3 regions were amplified from genomic DNA by means of the immunoSEQ Assay, a bias-controlled multiplex PCR. Per the source publication's procedure: The number of nucleated cells in each sample was estimated from the amplification of reference gene primers within the assay. To quantify the absolute abundance of each unique TCRbeta CDR3 rearrangement, sequence reads were collapsed and filtered. For each sample, productive Simpson clonality was calculated as the square root of Simpson's diversity index over productive rearrangements. Not all clones reach the TCRdb copy of this immuneACCESS table, which keeps in-frame sequences only. Checked studies attribute under half of the gap to unresolved V genes and leave the rest unexplained. V, J and clone size are those of that table, while D and trimming were read from the DNA. The sample table shows under 250,000 clones, and about 86% are seen once. The ten top clones hold approximately 8.6% of the sample.

Each collaborating institution followed its own protocols to collect whole blood in K2EDTA tubes. For TCRbeta analysis, collaborators shipped samples as frozen whole blood, isolated PBMCs, or DNA extracted from either of those sample types. This clone was seen just once. Its specific antigen is unknown. No qualities accompany the bases; no much larger clone lies one base away. CDR1 and CDR2, looked up from the germline V gene, are KGHDR and SFDVKD. The CDR3, cysteine through phenylalanine, is 12 amino acids long. CDR3 DNA only is kept here, 36 bases in frame from base 1. The investigation overall reported the following: Clinical and demographic metadata were provided uncurated, with the amount varying by source and participant.

The receptor was derived from a man in his forties or fifties with active or convalescent COVID-19. The chain employs TRBV24-1 and TRBJ2-1; TRBD2 might be the D gene, on 6 matching bases. Sequences were obtained from peripheral blood. The CDR3: CASAGINNEQFF. The DNA is as follows: TGTGCTAGCGCGGGAATAAACAATGAGCAGTTCTTC.